This T cell receptor (beta chain) originates from a study of T cell responses to AZD1222 COVID-19 vaccine. Study-wide points: Nearly half of spike-specific TCRs reportedly target unmutated variant regions.

The study pooled second doses at about 4 or about 12 weeks. This table comes from immunoSEQ multiplex PCR, and its TCRdb copy is limited to in-frame clones, with some not included. The data show around 180,000 clones, 88% seen once. Notes on this clone: Its specificity is not known.

The germline V gene has CDR1 SGHTA and CDR2 FQGNSA. Trimming cost V 6 bases and J 4 bases, with 5 bases left between them. The CDR3 has 11 amino acids. The sequence came from an adult who received the AZD1222 COVID-19 vaccine. V is TRBV7-2 and J is TRBJ2-3; D is uncertain. The material was peripheral blood, obtained 28 days after the second AZD1222 dose. In DNA form, the CDR3 reads TGTGCCAGCAGTAGGGCAGATACGCAGTATTTT. Amino acids: CASSRADTQYF.